This TCR beta chain was captured by sequencing in a study of T cells in localized non-small cell lung cancer. This clone was counted once. The repertoire was sequenced with immunoSEQ multiplex PCR; TCRdb's copy has only in-frame clones and lacks some. Here the sample spans 38,000 or so clones, 80% to 90% being singletons. Germline-derived CDR1 and CDR2 are ENHRY and SYGVKD. V lost 2 bases and J 2 bases, leaving 9 bases between the germline ends. The CDR3 has 14 amino acids. This receptor was taken from a male donor at least 60 years old with stage II lung adenocarcinoma. This sequence joins TRBV10-3 and TRBJ1-2; D is uncertain. Sequenced material: peripheral blood mononuclear cells, taken before any cancer treatment. The CDR3 bases are TGTGCCATCAGTGAGGACGGCGGGAACTATGGCTACACCTTC. Translating gives CAISEDGGNYGYTF.